This TCR beta chain was captured in a study of cytomegalovirus exposure and HLA in healthy donors. Overall study findings and caveats: A previous analysis found most TCR beta V segments productive roughly 87% or roughly 30% of the time. In vitro experiments confirmed that a few CMV-associated chains were specific for CMV antigens.

The PCR made use of 60 Vbeta and 13 Jbeta primers. Assay: immunoSEQ multiplex PCR; the TCRdb copy retains only in-frame clones and omits some. The data contain some 190,000 clones, around 77% of them singletons. As to this clone: Its antigen is unknown. An end of the junction does not agree with germline; a read error may underlie this.

The germline CDR1 and CDR2 sequences are SEHNR and FQNEAQ (reference sequence). The CDR3 length is 12 residues. This TCR was sampled from a woman aged 25 to 39 in good health and CMV-seronegative. This chain joins TRBV7-9 and TRBJ2-3; 7 nucleotides match TRBD2. Sequenced sample: PBMCs. The CDR3 region has the DNA TGTTCCAGCAGCTCCGGACTAGGAGAGCAGTATTTT. Encoded protein: CSSSSGLGEQYF.